These 26 T cell receptor beta chains share one sample of origin, sequenced in a study of cytomegalovirus exposure and HLA in healthy donors. Generated by immunoSEQ multiplex PCR, the TCRdb table keeps only in-frame clones and is missing some. Among 97,000 or so clones listed, about 95% were seen once. Material for sequencing was PBMCs. All receptors come from a woman under 30 in good health and CMV-seronegative.

The V and J genes are TRBV5-4 and TRBJ2-7; 8 bases match TRBD2. Per the germline V gene, CDR1 is SGHNT and CDR2 is YYREEE (reference sequence). Unmatched junction bases numbered 10, after V lost 4 bases and J lost 4 bases. This CDR3 is built from 15 residues. CDR3 sequence: CASSLGGREVYEQYF. The CDR3 nucleotides are TGTGCCAGCAGCCTTGGTGGGCGGGAGGTATACGAGCAGTACTTC.

The chain employs TRBV7-6 and TRBJ2-7; 10 bases match TRBD1. CDR1 is SGHVS and CDR2 is FNYEAQ in the germline V gene. The junction had 3 bases not matched to a gene; V was cut back by 6 bases and J by 4 bases. The CDR3 consists of 13 residues. DNA of the CDR3: TGTGCCAGCAGGAGGACAGGGGGTTACGAGCAGTACTTC. This gives the protein CASRRTGGYEQYF.

The chain uses TRBV6-5 and TRBJ2-7; 9 bases line up with TRBD2. Germline lookup yields CDR1 MNHEY and CDR2 SVGAGI. Trimming removed 0 bases from V and 2 bases from J; junction bases left unmatched: 2. This CDR3 has 15 amino acids. CDR3: CASSYSRLAAYEQYF. The CDR3 coding sequence is TGTGCCAGCAGTTACTCCCGACTAGCGGCCTACGAGCAGTACTTC.

This chain joins TRBV6-6 and TRBJ1-1, with 7 nucleotides matching TRBD1. The CDR3 length is 13 residues. Unmatched junction bases numbered 5, after V lost 2 bases and J lost 8 bases. Germline CDR1 reads MNHNY; CDR2 reads SVGAGI (reference sequence). As DNA, the CDR3 is TGTGCCAGCAGTTACACCCAGGGGGTAGAAGCTTTCTTT. It encodes CASSYTQGVEAFF.

This clone has only one observation. The chain is built from TRBV5-1 and TRBJ1-2; possibly TRBD1 for D (5 bases). Germline loops: CDR1 SGHRS, CDR2 YFSETQ. CDR3 length equals 14 residues. V gave up 4 bases and J gave up 4 bases, with 14 bases separating them. This chain's CDR3 is CASSPNDSIYGYTF. CDR3 in DNA: TGCGCCAGCAGCCCAAATGACAGTATCTATGGCTACACCTTC. The complete variable domain, with remaining parts taken from reference TRBV5-1 and TRBJ1-2, reads KAGVTQTPRYLIKTRGQQVTLSCSPISGHRSVSWYQQTPGQGLQFLFEYFSETQRNKGNFPGRFSGRQFSNSRSEMNVSTLELGDSALYLCASSPNDSIYGYTFGSGTRLTVV.

The chain carries TRBV10-2 and TRBJ2-1; D remains ambiguous. V was cut by 1 base and J by 4 bases, with 5 bases left in between. Germline loops: CDR1 WSHSY, CDR2 SAAADI. This CDR3 is 13 amino acids long. Here the CDR3 reads CASSEFPYNEQFF. In DNA form, the CDR3 reads TGCGCCAGCAGTGAGTTCCCTTACAATGAGCAGTTCTTC.

This chain connects TRBV5-6 to TRBJ2-3; maybe TRBD2 (5 bases). The CDR3 is 16 residues long. Trimming removed 3 bases at V and 4 bases at J, with 18 bases between. The germline gives CDR1 SGHDT, CDR2 YYEEEE. This CDR3 reads CASSSPGEGGADTQYF. The DNA of the CDR3 is TGTGCCAGCAGCTCCCCGGGCGAGGGCGGAGCAGATACGCAGTATTTT.

This chain links TRBV5-4 with TRBJ2-3, with 10 bases identical to TRBD1. V was pared by 4 bases and J by 1 base, with 6 bases of the junction left unmatched. There are 16 residues in the CDR3. Germline V gene sequence: CDR1 SGHNT, CDR2 YYREEE (reference sequence). The CDR3 spells CASSGGGQGRTDTQYF. In nucleotides, the CDR3 is TGTGCCAGCAGCGGGGGGGGACAGGGGCGCACAGATACGCAGTATTTT.

This chain links TRBV11-3 with TRBJ2-1; 7 nucleotides agree with TRBD2. CDR3 length: 15 residues. J gave up 2 bases and V 3 bases, and 4 bases lay outside the gene matches. The V gene's germline CDR1 is SGHNT and CDR2 YENEEA. The CDR3 DNA reads as TGTGCCAGCAGCTTTGGGGGGGACGCCTACAATGAGCAGTTCTTC. This encodes CASSFGGDAYNEQFF. Together with reference TRBV11-3 and TRBJ2-1, the CDR3 gives the full variable domain: EAGVVQSPRYKIIEKKQPVAFWCNPISGHNTLYWYLQNLGQGPELLIRYENEEAVDDSQLPKDRFSAERLKGVDSTLKIQPAELGDSAVYLCASSFGGDAYNEQFFGPGTRLTVL.

A remark on this clone: At one end, the junction sequence differs from germline, possibly due to a read error. The V call is TRBV7-7, the J call TRBJ2-3; 7 nucleotides agree with TRBD1. CDR1 and CDR2 from the germline V gene are SSHAT and FNYEAQ (reference sequence). The length of the CDR3 is 15 residues. The CDR3 reads CASSLRDSLTDTQYF. The DNA of the CDR3 is TGTGCTAGCAGCCTCCGGGACAGTCTTACAGATACGCAGTATTTT.

This clone was seen only once. This sequence joins TRBV4-3 and TRBJ2-7; no reliable D call. The CDR3 is 16 residues long. V shed 0 bases and J shed 2 bases, with 14 bases lying between them. CDR1 and CDR2 from the germline V gene are LGHNA and YSLEER. The CDR3 spells CASSQDAPPSAYEQYF. CDR3 sequence (DNA): TGCGCCAGCAGCCAAGATGCCCCCCCCAGCGCCTACGAGCAGTACTTC.

This clone has more than one count but fewer than ten. V gene TRBV10-1 combines with J gene TRBJ1-1; D is possibly TRBD1 (6 bases). Trimming took off 3 bases at V and 1 base at J, with 12 bases between the two ends. The germline V gene has CDR1 WNHNN and CDR2 SYGVQD (reference sequence). The CDR3 has 15 amino acids. CDR3 nucleotide sequence: TGCGCCAGCAGTGACCCTACAGGGACGAACACTGAAGCTTTCTTT. Protein: CASSDPTGTNTEAFF.

This clone has only a few counts. The chain uses TRBV6-5 and TRBJ2-1, with TRBD2 matching over 12 bases. Germline V gene sequence: CDR1 MNHEY, CDR2 SVGAGI. This CDR3 comprises 15 residues. With V trimmed by 5 bases and J by 7 bases, 6 bases remained unmatched. The CDR3 spells CASSKTSGGGNEQFF. The DNA of the CDR3 is TGTGCCAGCAGTAAGACTAGCGGGGGCGGAAATGAGCAGTTCTTC.

The chain joins TRBV5-1 to TRBJ2-3, with a weak D call TRBD2 (6 bases). The CDR3 length is 15 residues. V lost 1 base, J lost 2 bases, and 11 bases lay in between. Germline-derived CDR1 and CDR2 are SGHRS and YFSETQ. CDR3 coding DNA: TGCGCCAGCAGCTTGATCGGGAGTTTCACAGATACGCAGTATTTT. Its protein is CASSLIGSFTDTQYF.

The chain uses TRBV4-1 and TRBJ2-5; TRBD2 agrees at 12 bases. Trimming took 4 bases from V and 5 from J; bases not matched to a gene: 5. Germline CDR1 MGHRA, CDR2 YSYEKL. This CDR3 has 15 residues. For the CDR3, the DNA is TGCGCCAGCAGCCTCAGGACTAGCGGGATCGAGACCCAGTACTTC. Its translation: CASSLRTSGIETQYF.

This chain joins TRBV4-1 and TRBJ1-5; no definite D call. The germline V gene encodes CDR1 MGHRA and CDR2 YSYEKL. V gave up 4 bases and J gave up 1 base, with 23 bases separating them. This CDR3 is 19 amino acids long. The CDR3 reads CASSPQMTGRGLSNQPQHF. Written as DNA, the CDR3 is TGCGCCAGCAGCCCCCAAATGACGGGGAGAGGGCTGAGCAATCAGCCCCAGCATTTT.

The chain joins TRBV6-1 to TRBJ1-6, with TRBD1 matching 8 bases. V dropped 5 bases and J dropped 7; count of bases not matched to a gene: 7. The germline V gene has CDR1 MNHNS and CDR2 SASEGT. This CDR3 region has 15 residues. The CDR3 nucleotides are TGTGCCAGCAGTACTGGACAGGGAGGAAATTCACCCCTCCACTTT. This codes for CASSTGQGGNSPLHF.

CDR3 coding DNA: TGTGCCAGCAGCCAGACTAGCGGATCCACCTACGAGCAGTACTTC. It is translated as CASSQTSGSTYEQYF. The chain employs TRBV4-2 and TRBJ2-7; 9 nucleotides match TRBD2. Germline lookup yields CDR1 LGHNA and CDR2 YNFKEQ. V shed 3 bases, J shed 2 bases, and the junction held 5 bases outside the gene matches. The CDR3 is made up of 15 amino acids.

This clone appeared once. The gene calls are TRBV27 and TRBJ2-5, with a possible D match to TRBD1 (8 bases). CDR1 and CDR2 (germline): MNHEY, SMNVEV (reference sequence). V was clipped by 8 bases and J by 11 bases, with 21 bases between them. The CDR3 totals 13 residues. CDR3: CASRDRGGREQYF. The CDR3 DNA is TGTGCCAGCCGAGACAGGGGAGGGCGTGAGCAGTACTTC.

The chain employs TRBV9 and TRBJ2-1; no clear D. The CDR3 contains 15 residues. V lost 4 bases to trimming and J lost 1 base, with 12 bases between them. CDR1 is SGDLS and CDR2 is YYNGEE in the germline V gene. DNA of the CDR3: TGTGCCAGCAGCTCTTCGACTGCGTCCTACAATGAGCAGTTCTTC. Encoded protein: CASSSSTASYNEQFF. Variable domain in full (rest from reference TRBV9 and TRBJ2-1): DSGVTQTPKHLITATGQRVTLRCSPRSGDLSVYWYQQSLDQGLQFLIQYYNGEERAKGNILERFSAQQFPDLHSELNLSSLELGDSALYFCASSSSTASYNEQFFGPGTRLTVL.

This sequence joins TRBV2 and TRBJ1-1; TRBD1 is a possible D gene (6 bases). Per germline, CDR1 SNHLY and CDR2 FYNNEI. The V end was cut by 6 bases, the J end by 5 bases, with 19 bases between. The CDR3 length is 15 residues. CDR3 region: CASSESSTGWTEAFF. CDR3 DNA sequence: TGTGCCAGCAGCGAGAGTTCGACAGGTTGGACTGAAGCTTTCTTT.

This clone was seen once. The V and J genes are TRBV15 and TRBJ2-6, with a tentative D call TRBD1 (5 bases). Germline-derived CDR1 and CDR2 are LNHNV and YYDKDF (reference sequence). V gave up 0 bases and J gave up 2 bases, with 8 bases separating them. The CDR3 is 16 amino acids. CDR3 bases: TGTGCCACCAGCAGAGACACAGGAACTGGGGCCAACGTCCTGACTTTC. It translates to CATSRDTGTGANVLTF.

Only one count was recorded for this clone. Its ends do not fully match the called genes, so a read error is possible. This chain joins TRBV5-6 and TRBJ1-2; a possible D gene is TRBD1 (6 bases). Germline V CDR1 and CDR2: SGHDT, YYEEEE. CDR3 length: 13 residues. In DNA, the CDR3 is TGCCCTCAGGGTGGCAGGGGCTTCTATGGCTACACCTTC. Amino acids: CPQGGRGFYGYTF.

The chain is built from TRBV5-1 and TRBJ2-3; a possible D gene is TRBD2 (6 bases). The CDR3 is 15 residues long. CDR1 and CDR2 from the germline V gene are SGHRS and YFSETQ. Trimming removed 9 bases from V and 3 bases from J, with 20 bases in between. The CDR3 loop is CATRRGGVATDTQYF. The CDR3, as DNA: TGCGCCACCAGACGGGGCGGGGTCGCAACAGATACGCAGTATTTT.

The rearrangement links TRBV2 to TRBJ1-2, with D unresolved. The germline V gene encodes CDR1 SNHLY and CDR2 FYNNEI. This CDR3 is built from 12 residues. V lost 3 bases, J lost 8 bases, and 10 bases lay in between. CDR3 in amino acids: CASSDLGGGYTF. CDR3 in DNA: TGTGCCAGCAGTGACTTAGGAGGAGGCTACACCTTC. The whole variable domain, filled in from reference TRBV2 and TRBJ1-2, reads EPEVTQTPSHQVTQMGQEVILRCVPISNHLYFYWYRQILGQKVEFLVSFYNNEISEKSEIFDDQFSVERPDGSNFTLKIRSTKLEDSAMYFCASSDLGGGYTFGSGTRLTVV.

This chain's CDR3 is CASSSAGTPRGYEQYF. The CDR3 coding sequence is TGTGCCAGCAGCTCCGCAGGGACCCCACGGGGGTACGAGCAGTACTTC. The V call is TRBV5-6, the J call TRBJ2-7; maybe TRBD2 (6 bases). Trimming took 3 bases from V and 4 from J, leaving 20 bases between them. This CDR3 is 16 amino acids long. Germline CDR1 is SGHDT and CDR2 is YYEEEE.